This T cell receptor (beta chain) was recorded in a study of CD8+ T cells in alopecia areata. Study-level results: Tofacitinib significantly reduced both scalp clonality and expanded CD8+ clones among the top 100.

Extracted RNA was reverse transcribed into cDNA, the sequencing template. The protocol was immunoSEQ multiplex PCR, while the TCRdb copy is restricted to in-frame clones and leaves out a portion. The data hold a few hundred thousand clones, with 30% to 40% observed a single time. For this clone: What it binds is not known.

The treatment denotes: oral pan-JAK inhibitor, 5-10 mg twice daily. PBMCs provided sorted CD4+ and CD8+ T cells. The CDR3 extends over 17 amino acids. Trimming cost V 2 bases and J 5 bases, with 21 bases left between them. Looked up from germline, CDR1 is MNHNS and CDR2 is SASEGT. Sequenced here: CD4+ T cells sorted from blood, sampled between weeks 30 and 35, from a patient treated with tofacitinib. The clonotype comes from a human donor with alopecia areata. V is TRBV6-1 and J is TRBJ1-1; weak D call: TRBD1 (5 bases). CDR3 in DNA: TGTGCCAGCAGTGAAATCATATCAGGGAGGGGACCTACTGAAGCTTTCTTT. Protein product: CASSEIISGRGPTEAFF.